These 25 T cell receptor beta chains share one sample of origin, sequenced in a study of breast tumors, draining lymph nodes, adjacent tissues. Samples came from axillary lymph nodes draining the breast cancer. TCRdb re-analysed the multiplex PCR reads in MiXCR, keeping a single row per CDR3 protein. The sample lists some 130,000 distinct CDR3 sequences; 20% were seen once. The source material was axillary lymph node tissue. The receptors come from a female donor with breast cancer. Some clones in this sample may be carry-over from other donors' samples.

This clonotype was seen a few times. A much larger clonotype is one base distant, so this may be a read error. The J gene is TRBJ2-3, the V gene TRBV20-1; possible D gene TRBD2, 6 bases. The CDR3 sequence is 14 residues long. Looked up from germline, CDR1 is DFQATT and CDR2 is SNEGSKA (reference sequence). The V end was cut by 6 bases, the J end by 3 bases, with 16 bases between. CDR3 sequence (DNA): TGCAGTGCCAGGGCGCGGGGCCGGACAGATACGCAGTATTTT. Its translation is CSARARGRTDTQYF.

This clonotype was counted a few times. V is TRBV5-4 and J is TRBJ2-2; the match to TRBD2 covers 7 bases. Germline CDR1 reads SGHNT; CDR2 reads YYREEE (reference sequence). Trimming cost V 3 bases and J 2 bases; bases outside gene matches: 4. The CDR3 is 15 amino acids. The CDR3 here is CASSSTSKNTGELFF. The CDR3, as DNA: TGTGCCAGCAGCTCGACTAGCAAAAACACCGGGGAGCTGTTTTTT.

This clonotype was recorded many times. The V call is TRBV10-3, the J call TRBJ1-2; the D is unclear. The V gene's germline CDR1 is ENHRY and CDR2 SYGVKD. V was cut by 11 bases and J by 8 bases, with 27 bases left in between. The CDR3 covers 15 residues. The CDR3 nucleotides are TGTGCCCCCCAGGAACAGTCCCATTTAGTATACGGCTACACCTTC. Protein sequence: CAPQEQSHLVYGYTF.

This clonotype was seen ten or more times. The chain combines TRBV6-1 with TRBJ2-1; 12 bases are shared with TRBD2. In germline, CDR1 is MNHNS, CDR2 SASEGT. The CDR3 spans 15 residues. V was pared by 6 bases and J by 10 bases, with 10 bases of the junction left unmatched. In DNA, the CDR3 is TGTGCCAGCAGCAGGACTAGCGGGGTGGGGACAGAGCAGTTCTTC. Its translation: CASSRTSGVGTEQFF.

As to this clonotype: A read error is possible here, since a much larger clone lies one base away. The CDR3 region is CASSIQGRGLLEETQYF. CDR3 nucleotide sequence: TGTGCCAGTAGTATACAAGGGAGGGGGCTCTTGGAAGAGACCCAGTACTTC. This sequence joins TRBV19 and TRBJ2-5; TRBD1 or TRBD2 may be the D gene (7 bases each). V lost 2 bases and J lost 3, with 19 bases in between. The CDR3 covers 17 residues. Germline CDR1 reads LNHDA; CDR2 reads SQIVND (reference sequence).

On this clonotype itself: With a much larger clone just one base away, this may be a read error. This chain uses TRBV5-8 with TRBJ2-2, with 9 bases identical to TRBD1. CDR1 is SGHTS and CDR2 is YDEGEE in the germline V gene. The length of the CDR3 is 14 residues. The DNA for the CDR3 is TGTGCCAGCAGCGGGACAGGGCACACCGGGGAGCTGCTTTTT. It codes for CASSGTGHTGELLF.

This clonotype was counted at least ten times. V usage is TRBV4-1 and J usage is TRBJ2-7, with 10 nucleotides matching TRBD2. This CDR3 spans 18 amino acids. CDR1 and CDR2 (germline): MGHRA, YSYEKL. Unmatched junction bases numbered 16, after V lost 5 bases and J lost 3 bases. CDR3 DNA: TGCGCCAGCAGCTCTCCTAGGCTAGCGGGAGTTGCCGACTACGAGCAGTACTTC. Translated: CASSSPRLAGVADYEQYF.

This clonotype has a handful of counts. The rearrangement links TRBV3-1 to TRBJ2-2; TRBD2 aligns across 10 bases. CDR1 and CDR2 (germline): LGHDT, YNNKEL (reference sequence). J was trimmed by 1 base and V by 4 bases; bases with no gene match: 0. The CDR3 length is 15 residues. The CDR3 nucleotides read TGTGCCAGCAGCCCTAGCGGGGGGAACACCGGGGAGCTGTTTTTT. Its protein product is CASSPSGGNTGELFF.

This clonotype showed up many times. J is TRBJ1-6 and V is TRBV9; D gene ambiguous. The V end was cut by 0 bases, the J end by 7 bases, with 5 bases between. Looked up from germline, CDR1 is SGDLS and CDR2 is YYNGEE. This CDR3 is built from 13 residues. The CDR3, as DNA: TGTGCCAGCAGCGTAGTAATGAATTCACCCCTCCACTTT. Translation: CASSVVMNSPLHF.

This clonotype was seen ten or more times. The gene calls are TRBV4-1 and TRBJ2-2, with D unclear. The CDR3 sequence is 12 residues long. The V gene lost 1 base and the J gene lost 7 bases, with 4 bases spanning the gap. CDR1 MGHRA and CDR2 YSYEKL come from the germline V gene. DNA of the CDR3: TGCGCCAGCAGCCAAGTTGACGGGGAGCTGTTTTTT. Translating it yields CASSQVDGELFF.

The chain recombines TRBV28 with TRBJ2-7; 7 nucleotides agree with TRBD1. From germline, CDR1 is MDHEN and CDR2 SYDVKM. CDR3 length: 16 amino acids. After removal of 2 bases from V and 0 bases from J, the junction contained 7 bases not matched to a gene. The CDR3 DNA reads TGTGCCAGCAGTTTAAGTGAGGGGGCAAGCTCCTACGAGCAGTACTTC. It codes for CASSLSEGASSYEQYF. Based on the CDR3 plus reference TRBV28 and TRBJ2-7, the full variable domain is DVKVTQSSRYLVKRTGEKVFLECVQDMDHENMFWYRQDPGLGLRLIYFSYDVKMKEKGDIPEGYSVSREKKERFSLILESASTNQTSMYLCASSLSEGASSYEQYFGPGTRLTVT.

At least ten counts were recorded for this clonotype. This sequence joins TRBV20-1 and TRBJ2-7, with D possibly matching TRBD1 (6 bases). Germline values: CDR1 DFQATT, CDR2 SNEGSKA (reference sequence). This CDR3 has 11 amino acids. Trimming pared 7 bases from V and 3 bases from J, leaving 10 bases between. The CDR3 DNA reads TGCAGTGTCGAACAGGGCTACGAGCAGTACTTC. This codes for CSVEQGYEQYF.

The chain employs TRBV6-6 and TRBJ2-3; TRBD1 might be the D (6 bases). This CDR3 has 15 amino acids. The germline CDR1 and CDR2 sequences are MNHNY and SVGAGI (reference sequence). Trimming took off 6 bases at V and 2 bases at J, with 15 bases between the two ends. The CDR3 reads CASRQQGSVTDTQYF. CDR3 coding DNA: TGTGCCAGCAGGCAACAGGGTTCCGTCACAGATACGCAGTATTTT.

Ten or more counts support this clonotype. The CDR3 DNA is TGTGCCAGCAGCGCCAGATCACTTAGCACAGATACGCAGTATTTT. Protein product: CASSARSLSTDTQYF. This chain joins TRBV9 and TRBJ2-3; D unresolved. The CDR3 has 15 residues. Trimming cost V 3 bases and J 0 bases, with 11 bases left between them. Germline lookup yields CDR1 SGDLS and CDR2 YYNGEE.

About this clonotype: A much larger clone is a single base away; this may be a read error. The CDR3 nucleotides are TGTGCCAGTAGTATTTCGGGATCCCTCGTGGCAGGGGGCTATGAGCAGTTCTTC. Amino acids: CASSISGSLVAGGYEQFF. This rearrangement joins TRBV19 to TRBJ2-1; 8 nucleotides match TRBD1. The CDR3 is 18 residues long. Unmatched junction bases numbered 18, after V lost 3 bases and J lost 8 bases. Germline loops: CDR1 LNHDA, CDR2 SQIVND (reference sequence). The full variable domain, in which reference TRBV19 and TRBJ2-1 provide the parts outside the CDR3, is DGGITQSPKYLFRKEGQNVTLSCEQNLNHDAMYWYRQDPGQGLRLIYYSQIVNDFQKGDIAEGYSVSREKKESFPLTVTSAQKNPTAFYLCASSISGSLVAGGYEQFFGPGTRLTVL.

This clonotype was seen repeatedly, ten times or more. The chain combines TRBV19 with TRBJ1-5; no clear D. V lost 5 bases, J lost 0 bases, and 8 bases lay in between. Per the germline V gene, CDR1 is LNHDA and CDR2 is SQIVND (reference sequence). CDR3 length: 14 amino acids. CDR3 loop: CASSGEYSNQPQHF. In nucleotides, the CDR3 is TGTGCCAGTAGTGGGGAGTATAGCAATCAGCCCCAGCATTTT.

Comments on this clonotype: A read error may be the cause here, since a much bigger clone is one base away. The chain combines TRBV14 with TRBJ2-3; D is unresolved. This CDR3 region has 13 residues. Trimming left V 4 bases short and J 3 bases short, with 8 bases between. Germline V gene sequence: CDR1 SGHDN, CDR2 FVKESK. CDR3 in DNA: TGTGCCAGCAGCCTGCTAGTGACAGATACGCAGTATTTT. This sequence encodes CASSLLVTDTQYF.

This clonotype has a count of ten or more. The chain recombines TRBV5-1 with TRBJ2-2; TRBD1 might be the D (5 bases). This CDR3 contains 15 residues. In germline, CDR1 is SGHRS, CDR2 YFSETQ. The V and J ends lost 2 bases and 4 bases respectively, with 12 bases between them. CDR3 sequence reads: CASSFGHGSTGELFF. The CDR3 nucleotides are TGCGCCAGCAGCTTTGGACACGGAAGCACCGGGGAGCTGTTTTTT.

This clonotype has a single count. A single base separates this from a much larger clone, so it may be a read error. The CDR3 here is CSVGERGSYNEQFF. CDR3 coding DNA: TGCAGCGTTGGGGAAAGGGGTTCTTACAATGAGCAGTTCTTC. The rearrangement joins TRBV29-1 to TRBJ2-1, with TRBD1 as a possible D gene (5 bases). From germline, CDR1 is SQVTM and CDR2 ANQGSEA. This CDR3 region has 14 residues. Trimming removed 4 bases at V and 4 bases at J, with 14 bases between.

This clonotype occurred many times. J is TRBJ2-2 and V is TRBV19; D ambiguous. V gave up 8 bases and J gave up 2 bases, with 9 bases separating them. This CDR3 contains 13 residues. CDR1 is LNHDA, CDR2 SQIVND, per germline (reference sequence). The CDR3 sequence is CASLTDNTGELFF. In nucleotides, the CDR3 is TGTGCCAGTTTGACTGATAACACCGGGGAGCTGTTTTTT.

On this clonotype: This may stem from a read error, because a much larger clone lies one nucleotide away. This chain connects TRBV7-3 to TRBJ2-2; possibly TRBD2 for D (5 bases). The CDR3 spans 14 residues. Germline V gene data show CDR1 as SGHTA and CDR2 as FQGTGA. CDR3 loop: CASSLQVSTGEPFF. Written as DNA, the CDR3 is TGTGCCAGCAGCTTACAGGTCTCGACCGGGGAGCCGTTTTTT.

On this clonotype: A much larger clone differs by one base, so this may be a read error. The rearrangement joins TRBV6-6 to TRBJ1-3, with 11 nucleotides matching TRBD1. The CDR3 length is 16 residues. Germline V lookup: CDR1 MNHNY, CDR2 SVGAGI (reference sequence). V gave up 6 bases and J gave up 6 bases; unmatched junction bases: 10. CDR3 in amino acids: CASSSKGQGAVNTIYF. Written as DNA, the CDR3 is TGTGCCAGCAGCTCTAAAGGACAGGGGGCTGTAAACACCATATATTTT.

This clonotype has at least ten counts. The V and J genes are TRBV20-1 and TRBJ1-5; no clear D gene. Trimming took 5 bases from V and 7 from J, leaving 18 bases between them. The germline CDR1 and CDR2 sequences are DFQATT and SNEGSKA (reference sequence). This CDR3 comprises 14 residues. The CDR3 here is CSASTGVGIQPQHF. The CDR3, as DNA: TGCAGTGCTTCAACCGGGGTGGGAATCCAGCCCCAGCATTTT.

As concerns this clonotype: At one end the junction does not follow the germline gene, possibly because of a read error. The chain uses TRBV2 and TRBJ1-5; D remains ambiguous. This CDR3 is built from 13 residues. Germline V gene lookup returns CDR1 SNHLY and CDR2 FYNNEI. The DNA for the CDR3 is TGTGCCGGCAGTGAAGGGTGGGCTCAGCCCCAGCATTTT. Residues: CAGSEGWAQPQHF.

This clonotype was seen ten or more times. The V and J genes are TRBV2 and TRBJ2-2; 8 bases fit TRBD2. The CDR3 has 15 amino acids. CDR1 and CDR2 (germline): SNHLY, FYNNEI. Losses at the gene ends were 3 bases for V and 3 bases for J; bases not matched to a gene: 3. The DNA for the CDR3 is TGTGCCAGCAGTGAGCGGGGGGCCTACACCGGGGAGCTGTTTTTT. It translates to CASSERGAYTGELFF.